The subject of this entry is one T cell receptor beta chain. A junction end diverges from the germline sequence, so it may reflect a read error. Here immunoSEQ multiplex PCR was the method, and the copy in TCRdb shows in-frame clones only, minus some. Here the sample spans about 64,000 clones, about 96% being singletons. This specimen comes from a study of T cell changes during pregnancy in multiple sclerosis. CDR1 and CDR2 (germline): LGHNA, YSLEER. This CDR3 has 13 amino acids. The sequencing here drew on CD8+ T cells from peripheral blood mononuclear cells, taken after pregnancy. The sequence was collected from a female donor with multiple sclerosis, enrolled in a pregnancy study. The V gene is TRBV4-3, the J gene TRBJ2-1; D unresolved. The CDR3 reads CASSQVVSDGSVF. In nucleotides, the CDR3 is TGCGCCAGCAGCCAAGTGGTCAGCGACGGGTCTGTCTTC.